Listed here are 24 T cell receptor beta chains from one sample, sequenced in a study of blood T cell repertoires in COVID-19. Sequencing used immunoSEQ multiplex PCR; TCRdb keeps in-frame clones, though not all of them. This table holds about 160,000 clones, over 75% found once. Sequences were obtained from peripheral blood. Source of these receptors: a human donor in a cohort sampled during active COVID-19.

The V and J genes are TRBV7-9 and TRBJ1-3; perhaps TRBD1 as D (5 bases). The CDR3 loop spans 17 amino acids. Deletions cut 5 bases from V and 4 bases from J, with 21 bases between. CDR1 is SEHNR, CDR2 FQNEAQ, per germline (reference sequence). The CDR3 DNA reads as TGTGCCAGCAGCACACCTACCCCCGAGCAGGGAGGAAACACCATATATTTT. It is translated as CASSTPTPEQGGNTIYF.

The chain couples TRBV6-5 to TRBJ2-7, with D tentatively TRBD2 (6 bases). In germline, CDR1 is MNHEY, CDR2 SVGAGI. The germline V and J ends were trimmed by 0 bases and 0 bases, with 12 bases remaining between them. The CDR3 extends over 16 amino acids. CDR3 in DNA: TGTGCCAGCAGTTACTCGAGTCGGGGGAACTCCTACGAGCAGTACTTC. Protein product: CASSYSSRGNSYEQYF.

V is TRBV11-2 and J is TRBJ2-5; TRBD2 is a possible D gene (6 bases). The ends were cut back, 7 bases at V and 5 bases at J, with 17 bases in the middle. Germline V gives CDR1 SGHAT, CDR2 FQNNGV. This CDR3 is built from 14 residues. In DNA form, the CDR3 reads TGTGCCAGCACCCCACAAGGCCGGGGGGAGACCCAGTACTTC. Its protein product is CASTPQGRGETQYF.

The V call is TRBV27, the J call TRBJ1-5; 8 nucleotides line up with TRBD1. From germline, CDR1 is MNHEY and CDR2 SMNVEV (reference sequence). The CDR3 extends over 16 amino acids. The ends lost 2 bases at V and 2 bases at J; junction bases unmatched: 5. Here the CDR3 reads CASSLTGGRGNQPQHF. The CDR3 region has the DNA TGTGCCAGCAGTTTAACAGGGGGAAGGGGCAATCAGCCCCAGCATTTT.

The chain employs TRBV27 and TRBJ2-7; the D is unclear. Trimming shortened V by 2 bases and J by 2 bases, and 10 bases separated the two germline ends. The CDR3 extends over 14 amino acids. CDR1 is MNHEY, CDR2 SMNVEV, per germline (reference sequence). The CDR3 DNA is TGTGCCAGCAGTTTAAGGCCAGGAACCTACGAGCAGTACTTC. Encoded protein: CASSLRPGTYEQYF.

This clone has a handful of counts. This sample includes further DNA sequences coding for the same CDR3. V is TRBV4-3 and J is TRBJ2-1, with D possibly TRBD2 on 5 matching bases. The V gene's germline CDR1 is LGHNA and CDR2 YSLEER. The CDR3 consists of 14 residues. V shed 1 base and J shed 3 bases, with 7 bases lying between them. The CDR3 sequence is CASSQGLLYNEQFF. The DNA for the CDR3 is TGCGCCAGCAGCCAAGGACTACTCTACAATGAGCAGTTCTTC.

This sequence joins TRBV19 and TRBJ1-1; D remains ambiguous. V was cut by 6 bases and J by 3 bases, with 14 bases left in between. CDR1 is LNHDA, CDR2 SQIVND, per germline (reference sequence). The CDR3 length is 14 residues. The CDR3 DNA reads TGTGCCAGTAGAATCACTGGAGACTACACTGAAGCTTTCTTT. Residues: CASRITGDYTEAFF. Combining the CDR3 with reference TRBV19 and TRBJ1-1 gives the whole variable domain DGGITQSPKYLFRKEGQNVTLSCEQNLNHDAMYWYRQDPGQGLRLIYYSQIVNDFQKGDIAEGYSVSREKKESFPLTVTSAQKNPTAFYLCASRITGDYTEAFFGQGTRLTVV.

This clone was counted once. The genes are TRBV7-9 and TRBJ2-7; the match to TRBD2 covers 11 bases. With V trimmed by 5 bases and J by 4 bases, 7 bases remained unmatched. This CDR3 has 15 residues. CDR1 is SEHNR, CDR2 FQNEAQ, per germline (reference sequence). The CDR3 protein is CASSPPGTSGYEQYF. For the CDR3, the DNA is TGTGCCAGCAGCCCCCCCGGGACTAGCGGATACGAGCAGTACTTC.

This clone was picked up a small number of times. This sequence joins TRBV19 and TRBJ1-5; tentatively, D is TRBD1 (6 bases). The CDR3 is 15 amino acids. V was pared by 5 bases and J by 2 bases, with 13 bases between. Germline V gives CDR1 LNHDA, CDR2 SQIVND (reference sequence). CDR3 in amino acids: CASSVQGLRNQPQHF. The CDR3 DNA sequence: TGTGCCAGTAGTGTGCAGGGGTTACGCAATCAGCCCCAGCATTTT.

The chain couples TRBV3-1 (or the pseudogene TRBV3-2) to TRBJ2-5; D remains unclear. This CDR3 has 11 residues. V was clipped by 4 bases and J by 4 bases, with 4 bases between them. Germline assignment: CDR1 LGHDT and CDR2 YNNKEL (reference sequence). CDR3 sequence: CASSLLETQYF. CDR3 DNA sequence: TGTGCCAGCAGCCTTCTAGAGACCCAGTACTTC.

The rearrangement links TRBV27 to TRBJ1-2, with TRBD1 matching over 11 bases. The CDR3 length is 16 residues. V was clipped by 7 bases and J by 3 bases; unmatched bases: 10. Germline V gene lookup returns CDR1 MNHEY and CDR2 SMNVEV (reference sequence). The CDR3 region has the DNA TGTGCCAGCACCCTTAGACCGGGACAGGGGGACTATGGCTACACCTTC. Translating it yields CASTLRPGQGDYGYTF.

The chain recombines TRBV7-9 with TRBJ2-1; 11 bases align to TRBD2. This CDR3 has 16 amino acids. Germline V gives CDR1 SEHNR, CDR2 FQNEAQ (reference sequence). The J segment lost 6 bases and the V segment lost 0 bases, leaving 4 bases of the junction unmatched. The CDR3 is CASSLALGLAGNEQFF. The CDR3 coding sequence is TGTGCCAGCAGCTTAGCTTTAGGACTAGCGGGCAATGAGCAGTTCTTC.

J is TRBJ2-1 and V is TRBV27; D might be TRBD1 (6 bases). The CDR3 is made up of 13 amino acids. Germline assignment: CDR1 MNHEY and CDR2 SMNVEV (reference sequence). The V and J ends lost 3 bases and 7 bases respectively, with 10 bases between them. DNA for the CDR3: TGTGCCAGCAGTTTTTGGGGGCAAAATGAGCAGTTCTTC. Translation: CASSFWGQNEQFF.

This chain links TRBV14 with TRBJ2-3; no definite D call. The V and J ends lost 0 bases and 1 base respectively, with 11 bases between them. This CDR3 has 16 amino acids. Per the germline V gene, CDR1 is SGHDN and CDR2 is FVKESK. CDR3 protein: CASSQDIGGRTDTQYF. The DNA of the CDR3 is TGTGCCAGCAGCCAAGATATCGGCGGTCGCACAGATACGCAGTATTTT.

This sequence joins TRBV3-1 (or the pseudogene TRBV3-2) and TRBJ2-2, with unresolved D. The V gene's germline CDR1 is LGHDT and CDR2 YNNKEL (reference sequence). This CDR3 comprises 12 residues. V was clipped by 4 bases and J by 5 bases, with 5 bases between them. As DNA, the CDR3 is TGTGCCAGCAGCCTGAGGACCGGGGAGCTGTTTTTT. It yields the protein CASSLRTGELFF.

CDR3 nucleotides: TGTGCCAGCAGCTTAGCAGGGGGCGGTACCGGGGAGCTGTTTTTT. This translates into CASSLAGGGTGELFF. The J gene is TRBJ2-2, the V gene TRBV11-2, with 8 bases identical to TRBD1. This CDR3 has 15 amino acids. Germline V lookup: CDR1 SGHAT, CDR2 FQNNGV. The V gene end was trimmed by 1 base and the J gene end by 5 bases; junction bases not matched to a gene: 3.

This sequence joins TRBV6-5 and TRBJ2-5; D is perhaps TRBD1 (5 bases). This CDR3 has 13 residues. Between the trimmed V and J ends, which lost 8 bases and 10 bases, there was a span of 20 bases. Germline lookup yields CDR1 MNHEY and CDR2 SVGAGI. The CDR3 region has the DNA TGTGCCAGCTGTAAGGGGCCCTTTTCGGGCCAGTACTTC. It codes for CASCKGPFSGQYF.

This chain joins TRBV27 and TRBJ2-2; 9 bases are a match to TRBD2. The CDR3 has 15 amino acids. Germline-derived CDR1 and CDR2 are MNHEY and SMNVEV (reference sequence). The V gene end was trimmed by 5 bases and the J gene end by 6 bases; junction bases not matched to a gene: 7. The CDR3 nucleotides read TGTGCCAGCAGTATTCGCGGGGGGGCCGCCGGGGAGCTGTTTTTT. Translated, it gives CASSIRGGAAGELFF.

The chain uses TRBV2 and TRBJ1-1; D might be TRBD1 (5 bases). The V end lost 4 bases, the J end lost 4 bases, and 10 bases lay between the germline ends. This CDR3 comprises 13 residues. Germline V gene data show CDR1 as SNHLY and CDR2 as FYNNEI. The CDR3, as DNA: TGTGCCAGCAGTGTCTGGGGCGGCACTGAAGCTTTCTTT. Protein: CASSVWGGTEAFF.

This clone has only one observation. The chain uses TRBV18 and TRBJ1-4; D is unresolved. Germline loops: CDR1 KGHSH, CDR2 LQKENI. The length of the CDR3 is 16 residues. V dropped 2 bases and J dropped 7 bases, with 17 bases sitting between them. CDR3 bases: TGTGCCAGCTCACCAATCGCCTCCGGAGGGCGTGAAAAACTGTTTTTT. This translates into CASSPIASGGREKLFF.

The rearrangement joins TRBV7-2 to TRBJ2-5; TRBD2 aligns across 14 bases. CDR1 is SGHTA and CDR2 is FQGNSA in the germline V gene. This CDR3 is built from 15 residues. The V and J ends lost 5 bases and 5 bases, in that order; junction bases with no gene match: 4. CDR3 protein: CASSPRTSGRETQYF. The CDR3 DNA reads as TGTGCCAGCAGCCCCCGGACTAGCGGGAGGGAGACCCAGTACTTC.

The CDR3: CASSQGLAGGGYDEQFF. The CDR3 DNA sequence: TGCGCCAGCAGCCAAGGACTAGCGGGAGGGGGGTACGATGAGCAGTTCTTC. V and J are TRBV4-3 and TRBJ2-1, with 14 bases lining up with TRBD2. J gave up 8 bases and V 1 base, and 7 bases lay outside the gene matches. Germline V CDR1 and CDR2: LGHNA, YSLEER. This CDR3 has 17 amino acids.

With regard to this clone: A much bigger clone sits one base away, suggesting this may be a read error. Other DNA sequences from this sample encode an identical CDR3 as well. The genes are TRBV5-4 and TRBJ1-1; D possibly corresponds to TRBD1 (6 bases). Germline V gene sequence: CDR1 SGHNT, CDR2 YYREEE (reference sequence). The ends were cut back, 4 bases at V and 10 bases at J, with 17 bases in the middle. CDR3 length: 13 amino acids. The CDR3 DNA sequence: TGTGCCAGCAGCCGCTCCGGGGGGGCTTTAGCTTTCTTT. Amino acids: CASSRSGGALAFF.

This chain links TRBV10-3 with TRBJ2-3, with a tentative D call TRBD2 (6 bases). Germline V gene sequence: CDR1 ENHRY, CDR2 SYGVKD. The CDR3 has 13 amino acids. V gave up 11 bases and J gave up 2 bases, with 14 bases separating them. CDR3 nucleotide sequence: TGTGCCTCCCGGGGCGGGAACACAGATACGCAGTATTTT. The encoded protein is CASRGGNTDTQYF.